This note documents a single TCR beta chain sequence. Germline CDR1 is SGHAT and CDR2 is FQNNGV. There are 18 residues in the CDR3. The ends were cut back, 2 bases at V and 5 bases at J, with 24 bases in the middle. The method was immunoSEQ multiplex PCR; TCRdb's version includes in-frame clones alone and lacks a portion of them. Of 250,000 to 350,000 clones in the sample, around 90% were seen once. The source of the sample is a study of blood T cell repertoires in COVID-19. The wider study: Acute-phase and convalescent COVID-19 samples originated in the United States, Italy and Spain.

The sample taken for sequencing was peripheral blood. This clonotype was sampled from a woman aged 45-65 years who had recovered from COVID-19. The chain carries TRBV11-2 and TRBJ1-1; weak D call: TRBD1 (5 bases). CDR3 region: CASSLLPLYRSRGTEAFF. CDR3 in DNA: TGTGCCAGCAGCTTACTCCCCCTATACAGGTCCCGGGGGACTGAAGCTTTCTTT.